The T cell receptor (beta chain) described here comes from a study of graft-versus-host responses after intestinal transplantation. Findings and limits, study-wide: GvH clones were identified in recipient marrow, with some first appearing in ileum or blood.

TCRdb's table, derived via immunoSEQ multiplex PCR, lists solely in-frame clones and lacks some. The sample has some 95,000 clones, roughly 90% seen once. Trimming left V 10 bases short and J 2 bases short, with 20 bases between. CDR1 is MNHNS and CDR2 is SASEGT in the germline V gene. This CDR3 region has 15 residues. As to this clone: Its specificity is unknown.

The sequenced sample was unstimulated CD8+ T cells sorted from spleen or lymph node cells, obtained before intestinal transplant. This clonotype originated in a human donor who received an intestinal transplant. This chain connects TRBV6-1 to TRBJ1-1, with D possibly TRBD1 on 6 matching bases. In nucleotides, the CDR3 is TGTGCCATCAAAGCAGGGGACACTGCCAACACTGAAGCTTTCTTT. The encoded protein is CAIKAGDTANTEAFF.